These 13 T cell receptor beta chains were all obtained from the same sample, sequenced in a study of blood T cell repertoires in COVID-19. The assay was immunoSEQ multiplex PCR, and TCRdb's table has in-frame clones only and misses some. This sample has a few hundred thousand clones, with 84% found just once. The sequenced material came from peripheral blood. These receptors were obtained from a man aged 40-55 years who had recovered from COVID-19.

The chain has TRBV10-3 and TRBJ1-2; D gene ambiguous. The CDR3 contains 13 residues. The V end lost 0 bases, the J end lost 4 bases, and 6 bases lay between the germline ends. Germline V CDR1 and CDR2: ENHRY, SYGVKD. CDR3 region: CAISESQAYGYTF. The CDR3 region has the DNA TGTGCCATCAGTGAGTCTCAAGCCTATGGCTACACCTTC.

V and J are TRBV6-5 and TRBJ2-5; tentative D call: TRBD1 (5 bases). The CDR3 spans 11 residues. Trimming left V 8 bases short and J 9 bases short, with 13 bases between. The germline CDR1 and CDR2 sequences are MNHEY and SVGAGI. The CDR3 sequence is CASLKRGAQYF. The CDR3 region has the DNA TGTGCCAGCCTAAAAAGGGGTGCCCAGTACTTC.

The rearrangement uses TRBV9 and TRBJ1-1; D perhaps matches TRBD1 (6 bases). Germline-derived CDR1 and CDR2 are SGDLS and YYNGEE. Trimming removed 4 bases from V and 3 bases from J, with 13 bases in between. CDR3 length equals 14 residues. This chain's CDR3 is CASSLGGGDTEAFF. In nucleotides, the CDR3 is TGTGCCAGCAGCCTGGGAGGGGGGGACACTGAAGCTTTCTTT.

The chain has TRBV5-5 and TRBJ1-4; tentative D call: TRBD1 (5 bases). This CDR3 is built from 15 residues. Germline V gene lookup returns CDR1 SGHKS and CDR2 YYEKEE (reference sequence). V was trimmed by 2 bases and J by 8 bases, leaving 16 bases between them. The CDR3 spells CASSFYGREGEKLFF. CDR3 coding DNA: TGTGCCAGCAGCTTTTACGGCAGGGAGGGGGAAAAACTGTTTTTT.

The V and J genes are TRBV23-1 and TRBJ2-3; 8 bases fit TRBD2. TRBV23-1 is sorted into the ORF group, with uncertain function. The CDR3 consists of 17 residues. V lost 4 bases, J lost 3 bases, and 12 bases stayed unmatched. In DNA form, the CDR3 reads TGCGCCAGCAGTCCCTTTCCCAGCGGGAGTCTAACAGATACGCAGTATTTT. Its translation: CASSPFPSGSLTDTQYF.

This clone has just a few counts. The chain combines TRBV5-1 with TRBJ1-3; 7 nucleotides agree with TRBD1. CDR3 length equals 14 residues. Germline V CDR1 and CDR2: SGHRS, YFSETQ. Germline trimming cut 4 bases from V and 8 bases from J; bases unmatched to any gene: 9. The CDR3 here is CASSPQGPPDTIYF. CDR3 nucleotide sequence: TGCGCCAGCAGCCCACAGGGGCCCCCGGACACCATATATTTT.

This rearrangement joins TRBV30 to TRBJ1-6; D gene ambiguous. V shed 3 bases and J shed 5 bases, with 20 bases lying between them. From germline, CDR1 is GTSNPN and CDR2 SVGIG (reference sequence). This CDR3 is 17 amino acids long. The CDR3 nucleotides read TGTGCCTGGAGGGAAATAAGATACGGAACTAATAATTCACCCCTCCACTTT. The encoded protein is CAWREIRYGTNNSPLHF.

As for this clone: The sample carries other DNA sequences with the same CDR3. The V and J genes are TRBV5-1 and TRBJ2-3; 11 bases line up with TRBD2. After removal of 3 bases from V and 4 bases from J, the junction contained 4 bases not matched to a gene. The CDR3 totals 15 residues. Per germline, CDR1 SGHRS and CDR2 YFSETQ. The CDR3 sequence: CASSSLAGGADTQYF. The CDR3 DNA follows: TGCGCCAGCAGCTCTTTAGCGGGGGGGGCAGATACGCAGTATTTT. The full variable domain, completed using reference TRBV5-1 and TRBJ2-3, is KAGVTQTPRYLIKTRGQQVTLSCSPISGHRSVSWYQQTPGQGLQFLFEYFSETQRNKGNFPGRFSGRQFSNSRSEMNVSTLELGDSALYLCASSSLAGGADTQYFGPGTRLTVL.

The chain is built from TRBV3-1 (or the pseudogene TRBV3-2) and TRBJ1-2; a weak D match, TRBD1 (5 bases). V lost 0 bases, J lost 5 bases, and 10 bases lay in between. This CDR3 has 14 amino acids. The germline V gene encodes CDR1 LGHDT and CDR2 YNNKEL (reference sequence). CDR3 nucleotide sequence: TGTGCCAGCAGCCAAGAGTCAGGGAGGTATGGCTACACCTTC. As protein: CASSQESGRYGYTF.

The chain carries TRBV5-5 and TRBJ2-5; TRBD1 might be the D (6 bases). CDR3 length: 15 amino acids. CDR1 and CDR2 (germline): SGHKS, YYEKEE (reference sequence). V lost 2 bases, J lost 4 bases, and 15 bases lay in between. DNA of the CDR3: TGTGCCAGCAGCTTCGGGCAGGGGAGAAGAGAGACCCAGTACTTC. Protein product: CASSFGQGRRETQYF.

The chain has TRBV10-3 and TRBJ1-1; D is perhaps TRBD1 (5 bases). This CDR3 contains 13 residues. Germline CDR1 reads ENHRY; CDR2 reads SYGVKD. The V gene lost 3 bases and the J gene lost 7 bases, with 12 bases spanning the gap. This chain's CDR3 is CAISDGRGFEAFF. DNA for the CDR3: TGTGCCATCAGTGATGGTAGGGGATTTGAAGCTTTCTTT.

CDR3 in amino acids: CASAPPGYEKLFF. The CDR3 region has the DNA TGTGCCAGCGCCCCTCCGGGTTATGAAAAACTGTTTTTT. The J gene is TRBJ1-4, the V gene TRBV2; D remains unclear. The CDR3 has 13 amino acids. V was clipped by 8 bases and J by 6 bases, with 13 bases between them. Germline V CDR1 and CDR2: SNHLY, FYNNEI. The full variable domain, with the rest looked up from reference TRBV2 and TRBJ1-4, is EPEVTQTPSHQVTQMGQEVILRCVPISNHLYFYWYRQILGQKVEFLVSFYNNEISEKSEIFDDQFSVERPDGSNFTLKIRSTKLEDSAMYFCASAPPGYEKLFFGSGTQLSVL.

The V gene is TRBV7-2, the J gene TRBJ1-2; TRBD1 matches at 7 bases. The junction had 11 bases not matched to a gene; V was cut back by 4 bases and J by 0 bases. This CDR3 comprises 17 residues. Germline V CDR1 and CDR2: SGHTA, FQGNSA. CDR3 loop: CASSYLGTVLTNYGYTF. DNA of the CDR3: TGTGCCAGCAGCTACCTCGGGACAGTCCTCACTAACTATGGCTACACCTTC.